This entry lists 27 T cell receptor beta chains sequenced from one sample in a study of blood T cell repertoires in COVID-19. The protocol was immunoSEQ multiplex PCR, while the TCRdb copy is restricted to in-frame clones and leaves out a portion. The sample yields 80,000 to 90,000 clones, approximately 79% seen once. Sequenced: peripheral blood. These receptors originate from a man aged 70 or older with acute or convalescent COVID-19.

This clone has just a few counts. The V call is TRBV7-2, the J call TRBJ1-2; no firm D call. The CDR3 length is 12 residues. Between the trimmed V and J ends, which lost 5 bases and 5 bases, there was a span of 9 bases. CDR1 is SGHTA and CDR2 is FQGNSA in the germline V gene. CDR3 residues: CASSETGYGYTF. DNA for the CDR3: TGTGCCAGCAGCGAAACGGGGTATGGCTACACCTTC.

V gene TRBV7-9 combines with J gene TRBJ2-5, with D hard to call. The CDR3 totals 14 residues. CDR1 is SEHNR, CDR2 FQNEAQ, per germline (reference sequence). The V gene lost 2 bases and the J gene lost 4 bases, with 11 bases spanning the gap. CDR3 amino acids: CASSLYVELETQYF. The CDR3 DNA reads TGTGCCAGCAGCTTATATGTGGAGTTAGAGACCCAGTACTTC.

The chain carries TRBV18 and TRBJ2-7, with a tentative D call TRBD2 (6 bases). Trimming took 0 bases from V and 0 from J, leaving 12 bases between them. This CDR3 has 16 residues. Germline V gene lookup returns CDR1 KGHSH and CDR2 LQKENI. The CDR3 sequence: CASSPPRGSSSYEQYF. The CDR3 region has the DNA TGTGCCAGCTCACCACCACGGGGGTCGAGCTCCTACGAGCAGTACTTC.

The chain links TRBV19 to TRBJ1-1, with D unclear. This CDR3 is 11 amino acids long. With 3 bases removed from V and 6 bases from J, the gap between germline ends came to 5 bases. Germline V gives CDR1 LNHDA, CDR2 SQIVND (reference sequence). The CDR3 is CASSIHPEAFF. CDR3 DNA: TGTGCCAGTAGTATTCATCCTGAAGCTTTCTTT.

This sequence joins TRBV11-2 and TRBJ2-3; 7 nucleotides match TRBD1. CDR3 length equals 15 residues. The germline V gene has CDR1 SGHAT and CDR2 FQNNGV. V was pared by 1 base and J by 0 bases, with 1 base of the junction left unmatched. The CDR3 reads CASSLAGQSTDTQYF. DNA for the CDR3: TGTGCCAGCAGCTTAGCGGGACAGAGCACAGATACGCAGTATTTT.

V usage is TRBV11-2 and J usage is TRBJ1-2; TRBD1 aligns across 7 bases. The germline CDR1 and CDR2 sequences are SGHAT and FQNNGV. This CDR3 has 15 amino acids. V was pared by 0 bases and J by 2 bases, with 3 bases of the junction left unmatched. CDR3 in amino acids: CASSLESRGNYGYTF. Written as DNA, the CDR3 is TGTGCCAGCAGCTTAGAGTCCAGGGGGAACTATGGCTACACCTTC.

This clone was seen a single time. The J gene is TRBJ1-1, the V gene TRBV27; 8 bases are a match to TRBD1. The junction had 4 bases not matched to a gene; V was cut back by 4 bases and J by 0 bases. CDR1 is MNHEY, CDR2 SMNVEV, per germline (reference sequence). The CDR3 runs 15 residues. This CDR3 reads CASSSGQGMNTEAFF. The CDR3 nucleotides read TGTGCCAGCAGTTCTGGACAGGGAATGAACACTGAAGCTTTCTTT.

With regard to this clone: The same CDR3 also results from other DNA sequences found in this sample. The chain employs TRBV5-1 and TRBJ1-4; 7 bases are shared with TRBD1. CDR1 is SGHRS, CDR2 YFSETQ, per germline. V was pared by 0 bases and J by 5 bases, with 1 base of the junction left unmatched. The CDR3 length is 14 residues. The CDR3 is CASSLGQGNEKLFF. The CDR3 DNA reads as TGCGCCAGCAGCTTGGGACAGGGAAATGAAAAACTGTTTTTT.

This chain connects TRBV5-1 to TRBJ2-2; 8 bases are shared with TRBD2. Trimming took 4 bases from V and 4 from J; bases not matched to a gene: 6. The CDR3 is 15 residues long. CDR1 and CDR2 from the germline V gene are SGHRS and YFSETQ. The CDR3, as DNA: TGCGCCAGCAGCACCCAAACTAGCGGCACCGGGGAGCTGTTTTTT. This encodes CASSTQTSGTGELFF.

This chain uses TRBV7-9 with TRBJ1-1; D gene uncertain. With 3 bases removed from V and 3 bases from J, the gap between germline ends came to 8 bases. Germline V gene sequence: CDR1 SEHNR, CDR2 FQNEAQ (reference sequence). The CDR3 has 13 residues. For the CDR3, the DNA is TGTGCCAGCAGCTTCGGCAGGTACACTGAAGCTTTCTTT. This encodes CASSFGRYTEAFF.

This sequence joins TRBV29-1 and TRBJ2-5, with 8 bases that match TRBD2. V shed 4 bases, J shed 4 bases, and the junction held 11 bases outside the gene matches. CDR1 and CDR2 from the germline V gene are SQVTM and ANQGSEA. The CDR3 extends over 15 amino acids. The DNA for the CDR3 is TGCAGCGTTGGACCGCGGGGGGACCCTGGAGAGACCCAGTACTTC. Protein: CSVGPRGDPGETQYF.

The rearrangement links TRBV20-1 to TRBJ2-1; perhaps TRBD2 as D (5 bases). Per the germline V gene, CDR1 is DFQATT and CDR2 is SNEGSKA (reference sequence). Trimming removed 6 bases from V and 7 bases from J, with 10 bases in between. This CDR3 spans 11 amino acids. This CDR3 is CSARSGNEQFF. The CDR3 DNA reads TGCAGTGCCCGGTCGGGGAATGAGCAGTTCTTC.

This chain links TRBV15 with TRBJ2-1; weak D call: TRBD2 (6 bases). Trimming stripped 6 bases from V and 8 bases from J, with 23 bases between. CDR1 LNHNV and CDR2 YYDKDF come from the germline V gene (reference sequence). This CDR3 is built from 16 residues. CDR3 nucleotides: TGTGCCACCAGTACACGCTCCGCGGGGAGTTGGGATGAGCAGTTCTTC. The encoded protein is CATSTRSAGSWDEQFF.

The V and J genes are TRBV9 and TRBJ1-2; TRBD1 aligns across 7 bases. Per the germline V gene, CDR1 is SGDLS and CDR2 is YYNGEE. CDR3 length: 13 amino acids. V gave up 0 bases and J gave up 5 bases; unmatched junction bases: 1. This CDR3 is CASSVGDSYGYTF. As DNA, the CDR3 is TGTGCCAGCAGCGTAGGGGACAGTTATGGCTACACCTTC. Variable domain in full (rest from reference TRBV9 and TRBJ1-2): DSGVTQTPKHLITATGQRVTLRCSPRSGDLSVYWYQQSLDQGLQFLIQYYNGEERAKGNILERFSAQQFPDLHSELNLSSLELGDSALYFCASSVGDSYGYTFGSGTRLTVV.

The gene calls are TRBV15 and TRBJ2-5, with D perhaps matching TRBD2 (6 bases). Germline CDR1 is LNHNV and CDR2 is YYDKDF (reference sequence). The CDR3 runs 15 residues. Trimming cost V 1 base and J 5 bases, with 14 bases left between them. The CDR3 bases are TGTGCCACCAGCAGAGTCTTGTCTAGCGCGGAGACCCAGTACTTC. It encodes CATSRVLSSAETQYF.

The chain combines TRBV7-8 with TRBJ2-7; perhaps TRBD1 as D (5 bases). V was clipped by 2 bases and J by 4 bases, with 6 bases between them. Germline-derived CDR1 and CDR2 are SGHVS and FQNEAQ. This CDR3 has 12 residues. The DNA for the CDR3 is TGTGCCAGCAGCTTAAGGGGTTACGAGCAGTACGTC. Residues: CASSLRGYEQYV.

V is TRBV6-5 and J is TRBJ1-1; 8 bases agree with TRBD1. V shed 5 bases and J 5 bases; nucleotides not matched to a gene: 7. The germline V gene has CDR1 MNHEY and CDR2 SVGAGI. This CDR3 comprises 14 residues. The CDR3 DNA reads TGTGCCAGCAGTCTACGGACAGGGCGGACTGAAGCTTTCTTT. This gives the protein CASSLRTGRTEAFF.

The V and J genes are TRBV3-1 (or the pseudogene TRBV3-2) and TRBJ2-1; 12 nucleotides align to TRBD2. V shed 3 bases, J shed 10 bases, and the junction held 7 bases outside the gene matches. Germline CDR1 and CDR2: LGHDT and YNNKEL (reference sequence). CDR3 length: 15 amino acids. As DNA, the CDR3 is TGTGCCAGCAGCCATTCTAGCGGGGGGGCCCAGGAGCAGTTCTTC. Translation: CASSHSSGGAQEQFF.

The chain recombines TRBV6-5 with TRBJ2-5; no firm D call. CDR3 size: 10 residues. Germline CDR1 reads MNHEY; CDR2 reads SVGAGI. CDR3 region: CAQPGETQYF. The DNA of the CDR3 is TGTGCGCAGCCGGGTGAGACCCAGTACTTC.

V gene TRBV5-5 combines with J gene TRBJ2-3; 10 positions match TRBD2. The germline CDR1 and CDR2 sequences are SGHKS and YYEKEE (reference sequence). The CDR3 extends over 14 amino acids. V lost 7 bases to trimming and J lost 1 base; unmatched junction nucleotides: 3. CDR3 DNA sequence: TGTGCCAGCTTCGGACTAGCGGGCACAGATACGCAGTATTTT. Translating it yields CASFGLAGTDTQYF.

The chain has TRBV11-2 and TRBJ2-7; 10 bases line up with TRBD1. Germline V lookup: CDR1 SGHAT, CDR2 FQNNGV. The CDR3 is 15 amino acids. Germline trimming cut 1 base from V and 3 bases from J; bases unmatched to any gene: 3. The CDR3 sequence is CASSLVRDRGYEQYF. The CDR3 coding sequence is TGTGCCAGCAGCTTAGTCCGGGACAGGGGCTACGAGCAGTACTTC.

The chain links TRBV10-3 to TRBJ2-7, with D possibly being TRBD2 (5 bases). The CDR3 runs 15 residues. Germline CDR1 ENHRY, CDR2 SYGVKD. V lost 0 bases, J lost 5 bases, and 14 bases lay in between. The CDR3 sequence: CAISESTRLAHEQYF. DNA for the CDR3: TGTGCCATCAGTGAGTCGACTCGGCTAGCCCACGAGCAGTACTTC.

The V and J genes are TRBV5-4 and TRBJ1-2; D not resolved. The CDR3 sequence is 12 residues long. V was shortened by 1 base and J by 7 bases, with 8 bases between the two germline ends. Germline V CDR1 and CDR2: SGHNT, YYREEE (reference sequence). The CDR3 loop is CASSLRVSGYTF. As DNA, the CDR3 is TGTGCCAGCAGCTTGCGGGTCTCTGGCTACACCTTC. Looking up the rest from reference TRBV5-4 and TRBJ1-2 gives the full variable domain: ETGVTQSPTHLIKTRGQQVTLRCSSQSGHNTVSWYQQALGQGPQFIFQYYREEENGRGNFPPRFSGLQFPNYSSELNVNALELDDSALYLCASSLRVSGYTFGSGTRLTVV.

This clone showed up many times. The CDR3 reads CATTRVNTEAFF. For the CDR3, the DNA is TGTGCCACCACTCGGGTCAACACTGAAGCTTTCTTT. The J gene is TRBJ1-1, the V gene TRBV2, with D hard to call. CDR1 SNHLY and CDR2 FYNNEI come from the germline V gene. The CDR3 loop spans 12 amino acids. V was clipped by 10 bases and J by 2 bases, with 11 bases between them. The variable domain in full, completed from reference TRBV2 and TRBJ1-1, reads EPEVTQTPSHQVTQMGQEVILRCVPISNHLYFYWYRQILGQKVEFLVSFYNNEISEKSEIFDDQFSVERPDGSNFTLKIRSTKLEDSAMYFCATTRVNTEAFFGQGTRLTVV.

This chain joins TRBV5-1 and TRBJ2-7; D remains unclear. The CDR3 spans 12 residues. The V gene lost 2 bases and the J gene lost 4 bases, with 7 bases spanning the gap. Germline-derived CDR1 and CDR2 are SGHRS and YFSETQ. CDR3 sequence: CASSFTVYEQYV. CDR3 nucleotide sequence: TGCGCCAGCAGCTTTACAGTTTACGAGCAGTACGTC.

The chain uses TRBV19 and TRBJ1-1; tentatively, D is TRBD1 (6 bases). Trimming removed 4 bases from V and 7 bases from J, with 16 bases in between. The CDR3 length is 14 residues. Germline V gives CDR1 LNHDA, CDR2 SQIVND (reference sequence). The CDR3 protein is CASSTLGQPNEAFF. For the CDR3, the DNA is TGTGCCAGTAGTACCCTTGGACAGCCTAATGAAGCTTTCTTT.

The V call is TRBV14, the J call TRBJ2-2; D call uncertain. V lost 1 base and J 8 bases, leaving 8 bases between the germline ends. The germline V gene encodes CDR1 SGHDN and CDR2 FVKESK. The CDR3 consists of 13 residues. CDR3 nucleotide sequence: TGTGCCAGCAGCCAAGTTCGGGTGGGGGAGCTGTTTTTT. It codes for CASSQVRVGELFF.